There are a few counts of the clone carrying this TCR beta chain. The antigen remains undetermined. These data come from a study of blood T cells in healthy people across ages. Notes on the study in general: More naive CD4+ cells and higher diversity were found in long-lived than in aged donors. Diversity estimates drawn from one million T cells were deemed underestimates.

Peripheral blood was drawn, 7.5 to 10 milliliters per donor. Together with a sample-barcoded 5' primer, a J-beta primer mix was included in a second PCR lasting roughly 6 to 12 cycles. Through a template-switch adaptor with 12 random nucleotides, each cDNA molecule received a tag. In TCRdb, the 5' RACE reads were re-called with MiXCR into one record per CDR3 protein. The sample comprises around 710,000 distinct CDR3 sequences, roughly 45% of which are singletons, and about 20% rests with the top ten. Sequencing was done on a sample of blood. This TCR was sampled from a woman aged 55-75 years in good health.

The CDR3 nucleotides are TGTGCCAGCAGTTTACAGCCAGACTTGAACACTGAAGCTTTCTTT. Translated, it gives CASSLQPDLNTEAFF. The J gene is TRBJ1-1, the V gene TRBV12-3 or TRBV12-4; D is unresolved. Trimming took off 2 bases at V and 0 bases at J, with 10 bases between the two ends. The CDR3 consists of 15 residues.